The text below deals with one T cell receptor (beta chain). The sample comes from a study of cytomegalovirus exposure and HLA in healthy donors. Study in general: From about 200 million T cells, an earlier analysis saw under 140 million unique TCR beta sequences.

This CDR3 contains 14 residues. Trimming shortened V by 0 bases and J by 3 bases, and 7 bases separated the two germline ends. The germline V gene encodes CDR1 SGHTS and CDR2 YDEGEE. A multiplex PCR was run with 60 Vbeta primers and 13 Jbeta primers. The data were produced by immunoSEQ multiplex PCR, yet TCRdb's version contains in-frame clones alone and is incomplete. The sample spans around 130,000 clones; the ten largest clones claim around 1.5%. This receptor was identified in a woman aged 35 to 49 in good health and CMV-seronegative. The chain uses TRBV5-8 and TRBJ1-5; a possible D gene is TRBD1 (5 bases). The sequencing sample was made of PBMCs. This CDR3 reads CASSLAGYNQPQHF. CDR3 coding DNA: TGTGCCAGCAGCTTGGCAGGGTACAATCAGCCCCAGCATTTT.